This TCR beta chain was sequenced during a study of T-cell reconstitution after alpha-beta-depleted transplantation in children. Study-wide points: TCRbeta diversity was high at day 60 in some patients (a result of surviving recipient T cells and thymic progenitors).

The CDR3 loop spans 18 amino acids. Germline trimming cut 5 bases from V and 1 base from J; bases unmatched to any gene: 10. This clonotype has at least ten counts. No antigen is known for it. Preparation of the TCRbeta library involved a method that used unique molecular identifiers. TCRdb ran MiXCR on the PCR reads and lists one entry per CDR3 protein. The sample shows over 200,000 distinct CDR3 sequences, roughly 10% of them seen only once. The gene calls are TRBV12-3 or TRBV12-4 and TRBJ2-2; TRBD1 matches 10 bases. The input for sequencing was PBMCs, taken before TCRalphabeta/CD19-depleted stem cell transplant. The sequence came from a child younger than two with acute myeloid leukemia, due to receive a stem cell transplant. In nucleotides, the CDR3 is TGTGCCAGCAGTCCCGGGACAGGGGCCCTAAGGAACACCGGGGAGCTGTTTTTT. Its translation is CASSPGTGALRNTGELFF.